A few counts support the clone carrying this TCR beta chain. Its matching antigen is unknown. The data were obtained in a study of cytomegalovirus exposure and HLA in healthy donors. The repertoire was sequenced with immunoSEQ multiplex PCR; TCRdb's copy has only in-frame clones and lacks some. In the table there are about 68,000 clones, 95% to 97% of which are singletons. Study-wide results and caveats: First-cohort TCR clusters were later found to tend to co-occur in the 120 validation repertoires. The investigators catalogued 150 to 200 TCR beta chains as cytomegalovirus-associated.

The V gene end was trimmed by 3 bases and the J gene end by 1 base; junction bases not matched to a gene: 6. This CDR3 is 16 amino acids long. The germline V gene has CDR1 SEHNR and CDR2 FQNEAQ (reference sequence). The rearrangement links TRBV7-9 to TRBJ2-7; 10 bases are a match to TRBD1. This receptor was identified in a man aged 18 to 29 in good health and CMV-seronegative. The sequenced material came from PBMCs. CDR3 loop: CASSFGGGQGSYEQYF. CDR3 bases: TGTGCCAGCAGCTTTGGTGGGGGACAGGGGTCCTACGAGCAGTACTTC.